The subject of this entry is one TCR beta chain. Its antigen is undetermined. Sequenced material consisted of expressed TCRB transcripts (all of the isolated RNA was reverse transcribed). About 3.7 million reads per sample were averaged for naive, central memory and regulatory samples. Data came from immunoSEQ multiplex PCR; TCRdb stores just in-frame clones and leaves some out. Here the sample spans more than 550,000 clones, around 15% being singletons. This sample is drawn from a study of beta chain features in type 1 diabetes. Overall study results and limits: Among all four CD4+ subsets, Type 1 diabetes patients had TCRB CDR3s that were moderately but significantly shorter. It was among patients, rather than healthy donors, that naive, central memory and Treg TCRB repertoires appeared more similar.

The CDR3 is made up of 15 amino acids. Germline assignment: CDR1 MNHEY and CDR2 SMNVEV (reference sequence). V shed 2 bases and J shed 8 bases, with 15 bases lying between them. The source is a man younger than 35 with type 1 diabetes. The chain employs TRBV27 and TRBJ1-4; possible D gene TRBD1, 5 bases. The specimen was naive CD4+ T cells from blood. DNA for the CDR3: TGTGCCAGCAGTTTAGTGGCCCGGAGGGGAGAAAAACTGTTTTTT. Translation: CASSLVARRGEKLFF.